This TCR beta chain emerged from a study of T cell repertoires in cytomegalovirus infection (dated by TCRdb to the late 2010s). About the full investigation: Donor HLA type was relevant to the analysis, as public TCR beta signatures indicated carriage of CMV infection together with the matching HLA type.

This clonotype came up many times. No antigen is known for it. Base qualities were left out, and no much larger clone turns up one base away. Study-wide conclusions, independent of this receptor: In both this cohort and an independent roughly 350-donor cohort, the cumulative frequency of public TCR beta family members distinguished carriers of CMV infection plus the relevant HLA type. The ex vivo response was dominated by HLA-C-restricted CMV-specific TCR beta clonotypes, which also provided the single most frequent clonotype in two of eight donors.

The instrument given in TCRdb is Illumina HiSeq 1500. The public sequencing data were trimmed at Q25 with fastp and processed into clonotypes with MiXCR by TCRdb, which kept only in-frame beta chains. Rows matching on CDR3 protein sequence are summarized as one entry with the most common DNA and genes. In this sample the table shows about 310,000 distinct CDR3 sequences, about 17% of which occur a single time. 9.5% to 15% of the sample is held by the ten biggest clonotypes. The CDR3 runs 15 amino acids, cysteine and phenylalanine included. Here the CDR3 DNA is all that survives: 45 bases in frame from base 1. Looking up the germline V gene yields CDR1 MNHNS and CDR2 SASEGT. A distance of 16 bases separates the germline ends of V and J, which lose 7 bases and 1 base respectively.

This sequence originates from a human donor in good health (CMV status not recorded). Some clones in this sample may be carry-over from other donors' samples. The specimen was PBMCs. The chain links TRBV6-1 with TRBJ1-1, with TRBD1 tentatively as D gene (5 bases match). The DNA sequence is TGTGCCAGCACCAACGACGGCAGGGCGAACACTGAAGCTTTCTTT. Its product reads: CASTNDGRANTEAFF.